These T cell receptor beta chains were read from a single sample in a study of human T cells and chemical hapten exposure. A single record per CDR3 protein comes from TCRdb applying MiXCR to the RACE reads. The sample yields around 260,000 distinct CDR3 sequences, approximately 8.6% seen once. The specimen was whole blood, collected in connection with sensitization to the hapten diphenylcyclopropenone (DPC). These receptors came from a woman between 35 and 50 years old with alopecia areata. Some clones in this sample may be carry-over from other donors' samples. Each CDR3 is given with its conserved first and last residue. D genes are given only for firm matches. Not every row has a clone size; where given, it reads once, few, many or a size class.

j_gene,abundance,v_gene,d_gene,CDR3nt,CDR3aa
TRBJ1-1,few,TRBV2,.,TGTGCCAGCAGTGAACAGTTGAACACTGAAGCTTTCTTT,CASSEQLNTEAFF
TRBJ2-7,.,TRBV7-2,.,TGTGCCAGCAGCCGCGGGATTTACGAGCAGTACTTC,CASSRGIYEQYF
TRBJ2-7,few,TRBV28,TRBD1,TGTGCCAGCAGACCCGGACAGGGGAGCTCCTACGAGCAGTACTTC,CASRPGQGSSYEQYF
TRBJ2-5,.,TRBV5-1,.,TGCGCCAGCAGCCCCCAGCCGGCAGGGAGCCAAGAGACCCAGTACTTC,CASSPQPAGSQETQYF
TRBJ1-2,many,TRBV4-1,.,TGCGCCAGCAGCCAAGCCCCCAGGACGGCTAACTATGGCTACACCTTC,CASSQAPRTANYGYTF
TRBJ1-2,many,TRBV3-1,.,TGTGCCAGCAGCCAAGGGGCACCCTATGGCTACACCTTC,CASSQGAPYGYTF
TRBJ1-6,.,TRBV7-2,TRBD1,TGTGCCAGCAGCTTAACAGGGGGAGTAGGTAATTCACCCCTCCACTTT,CASSLTGGVGNSPLHF
TRBJ1-2,few,TRBV15,.,TGTGCCACCAGCAGGGGACCTATCAACTATGGCTACACCTTC,CATSRGPINYGYTF
TRBJ2-2,few,TRBV27,.,TGTGCCAGCAGTTTAACGTCACAAATGACCGGGGAGCTGTTTTTT,CASSLTSQMTGELFF
TRBJ2-3,few,TRBV2,.,TGTGCCAGCAGTGGACTATCTAGCACAGATACGCAGTATTTT,CASSGLSSTDTQYF
TRBJ2-2,.,TRBV12-3/TRBV12-4,.,TGTGCCAGCAAAAGGACAACCACCGGGGAGCTGTTTTTT,CASKRTTTGELFF
TRBJ1-1,.,TRBV12-3/TRBV12-4,.,TGTGCCAGCAGTCCCCAGGGGAGTTTGAAGACTGAAGCTTTCTTT,CASSPQGSLKTEAFF
TRBJ1-3,.,TRBV10-3,.,TGTGCCATCAGTGCCATTGGGACAACACGAAACACCATATATTTT,CAISAIGTTRNTIYF
TRBJ1-1,few,TRBV9,.,TGTGCCAGCAGCGTTGGAGGGCGGGCCCCCAACACTGAAGCTTTCTTT,CASSVGGRAPNTEAFF
TRBJ2-7,few,TRBV28,.,TGTGCCAGTCTTCCCCGGGGAAGGGGGACCTACGAGCAGTACTTC,CASLPRGRGTYEQYF
TRBJ2-1,.,TRBV28,TRBD2,TGTGCCAGCAGTTTCACCAGTAGCGGGCCTAACTACAATGAGCAGTTCTTC,CASSFTSSGPNYNEQFF
TRBJ2-5,many,TRBV30,.,TGTGCCTGGAGTGTACTCCCTAGGACCCAGTACTTC,CAWSVLPRTQYF
TRBJ1-1,few,TRBV29-1,.,TGCAGCGTTGAAGAACTAAACGCTGAAGCTTTCTTT,CSVEELNAEAFF
TRBJ2-7,.,TRBV10-3,.,TGTGCCATCAGTCCCGCGAATAACTACTACGAGCAGTACTTC,CAISPANNYYEQYF
TRBJ2-7,.,TRBV4-3,.,TGCGCCAGCAGCCAAGAGTTGGAGGTCGGTTTTGAGCAGTACTTC,CASSQELEVGFEQYF
TRBJ1-5,few,TRBV2,TRBD1,TGTGCCAGCAGGGGACAGGTGTATAGCAATCAGCCCCAGCATTTT,CASRGQVYSNQPQHF
TRBJ2-2,few,TRBV5-1,TRBD1,TGCGCCAGCAGCTTGTCGGGACAGGGGCTGACCGGGGAGCTGTTTTTT,CASSLSGQGLTGELFF
TRBJ2-5,.,TRBV6-6,.,TGTGCCAGCGACGGGACTCCCAGCCAAGAGACCCAGTACTTC,CASDGTPSQETQYF
TRBJ1-1,.,TRBV20-1,TRBD1,TGCAGTGCTTCGCGACAGGGTGAAGCTTTCTTT,CSASRQGEAFF
TRBJ2-1,few,TRBV7-6,TRBD2,TGTGCCAGCAGCTGGACTAGCGGGGATTACAATGAGCAGTTCTTC,CASSWTSGDYNEQFF
TRBJ1-5,many,TRBV6-5,TRBD1,TGTGCCAGCAGTCGGACAGGGGGCTACGGTCAGCCCCAGCATTTT,CASSRTGGYGQPQHF
TRBJ1-1,few,TRBV6-5,.,TGTGCCAGCAGTAAACGGGGGGCTGAAGCTTTCTTT,CASSKRGAEAFF
TRBJ2-3,few,TRBV4-2,.,TGTGCCAGCAGCCAAGCTCACAGGCGCCTCAGCACAGATACGCAGTATTTT,CASSQAHRRLSTDTQYF
TRBJ2-1,.,TRBV12-3/TRBV12-4,TRBD2,TGTGCCAGCAGTTTAGGGAGCGGGATCTCCTACAATGAGCAGTTCTTC,CASSLGSGISYNEQFF
TRBJ2-3,.,TRBV12-3/TRBV12-4,.,TGTGCCAGCACCCCCATGGGGCGGGCCGTTAGCACAGATACGCAGTATTTT,CASTPMGRAVSTDTQYF
TRBJ2-3,.,TRBV24-1,.,TGTGCCACCAGTGATGGGACTTCAGATACGCAGTATTTT,CATSDGTSDTQYF
TRBJ2-3,.,TRBV20-1,TRBD2,TGCAGTGCTACGACCGGACATACAAGGGCGGGAGCATCCACAGATACGCAGTATTTT,CSATTGHTRAGASTDTQYF
TRBJ1-3,.,TRBV7-9,.,TGTGCCAGCAGCTGCGAAGCTGGAAACACCATATATTTT,CASSCEAGNTIYF
TRBJ1-6,few,TRBV6-5,TRBD1,TGTGCCAGCAGTTACTCACCAGGGGGCAATTCACCCCTCCACTTT,CASSYSPGGNSPLHF
TRBJ1-2,.,TRBV10-3,.,TGTGCCATCAGTGATTGGAGGACACTAGATGGCTACACCTTC,CAISDWRTLDGYTF
TRBJ1-3,.,TRBV5-5,.,TGTGCCAGCAGCTTGAATTATGCAGCTGGAAACACCATATATTTT,CASSLNYAAGNTIYF
TRBJ2-1,few,TRBV29-1,.,TGCAGCGTTTGGTTATCCTACAATGAGCAGTTCTTC,CSVWLSYNEQFF
TRBJ1-5,many,TRBV28,.,TGTGCCAGCATCCTAGCCGGACAGTTGAATCAGCCCCAGCATTTT,CASILAGQLNQPQHF
TRBJ2-3,few,TRBV27,.,TGTGCCAGCAGTTTGAAGCCGTGGGGCACAGATACGCAGTATTTT,CASSLKPWGTDTQYF